The clone carrying this TCR beta chain showed up just once. Its antigen is not known. The sample belongs to a study of cytomegalovirus exposure and HLA in healthy donors. Primers included in the PCR were 60 Vbeta and 13 Jbeta primers. Data came from immunoSEQ multiplex PCR; TCRdb stores just in-frame clones and leaves some out. This sample has around 86,000 clones, with 77% found just once. Study-wide results and limits: An analysis that was carried out later associated 17,000 or so TCR beta sequences with HLA alleles at 0.05 false discovery rate.

This CDR3 has 15 amino acids. V dropped 4 bases and J dropped 2 bases, with 12 bases sitting between them. From germline, CDR1 is LGHNA and CDR2 YSLEER. The gene calls are TRBV4-3 and TRBJ2-1; D not certain. The sequence derives from a man between 50 and 59 years old in good health and CMV-seropositive. The sample taken for sequencing was PBMCs. CDR3 in DNA: TGCGCCAGCAGCCCGAGCGAGCTTACCTACAATGAGCAGTTCTTC. Encoded protein: CASSPSELTYNEQFF.